This entry is about one TCR beta chain. What it recognizes is unknown. J gave up 5 bases and V 5 bases, and 8 bases lay outside the gene matches. Germline V gene data show CDR1 as MRHNA and CDR2 as SNTAGT. The CDR3 spans 15 residues. These data originate in a study of cytomegalovirus exposure and HLA in healthy donors. Notes on the study in general: Under in vitro conditions, a few CMV-associated chains were confirmed as specific for CMV antigens.

Data came from immunoSEQ multiplex PCR; TCRdb stores just in-frame clones and leaves some out. The data contain 250,000 to 400,000 clones, roughly 86% of them seen just once; the ten biggest clones take up roughly 0.88%. The TCR comes from a young man in good health and CMV-seronegative. The chain has TRBV6-4 and TRBJ2-1; the match to TRBD2 covers 8 bases. Source material: PBMCs. The CDR3 region has the DNA TGTGCCAGCAGTCAAGATAGCGGGGCTAACAATGAGCAGTTCTTC. It specifies CASSQDSGANNEQFF.